This T cell receptor (beta chain) was identified during a study of T cells after posttransplantation cyclophosphamide. Cells defined as naive were viable CD3+CD4+ or CD3+CD8+ and CCR7+CD45RA+CD45RO-CD95-CD27+CD28+. The CDR3 totals 16 residues. V trimming: 2 bases; J trimming: 1 base; junction bases outside the gene matches: 2. CDR1 and CDR2 from the germline V gene are MNHEY and SMNVEV (reference sequence). This table comes from immunoSEQ multiplex PCR, and its TCRdb copy is limited to in-frame clones, with some not included. Of under 7,500 clones in the sample, 95% to 98% were seen once. Overall study findings and caveats: Tissue-infiltrating T cells from skin or gut overlapped little with blood T cells. Recipient CMV seropositivity and CMV reactivation strongly tracked TRB clonality.

To note about this clone: The antigen is not known.

The chain has TRBV27 and TRBJ2-6; 7 nucleotides agree with TRBD2. Sequencing was carried out using naive CD8+ T cells sorted from PBMCs. This receptor was identified in a woman aged 30 to 39 in good health and a related stem cell transplant donor. The CDR3 coding sequence is TGTGCCAGCAGTTTAAAAGCGGGGTCTGGGGCCAACGTCCTGACTTTC. This gives the protein CASSLKAGSGANVLTF.